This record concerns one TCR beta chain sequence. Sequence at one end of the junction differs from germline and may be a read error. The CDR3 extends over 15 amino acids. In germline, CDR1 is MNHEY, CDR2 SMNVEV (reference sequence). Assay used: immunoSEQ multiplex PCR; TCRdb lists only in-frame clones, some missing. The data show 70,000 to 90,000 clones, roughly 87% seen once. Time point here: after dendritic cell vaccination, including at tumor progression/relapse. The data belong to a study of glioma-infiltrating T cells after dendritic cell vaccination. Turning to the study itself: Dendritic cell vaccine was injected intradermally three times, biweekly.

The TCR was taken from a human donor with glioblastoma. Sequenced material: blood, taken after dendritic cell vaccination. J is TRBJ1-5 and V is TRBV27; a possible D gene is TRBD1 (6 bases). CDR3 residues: CASSFGGPSDQPQHF. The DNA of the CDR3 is TGTGCCAGCAGTTTCGGGGGGCCTAGCGATCAGCCCCAGCATTTT.